The rows below give T cell receptor beta chains drawn from one sample of a study of T cell responses to AZD1222 COVID-19 vaccine. Here immunoSEQ multiplex PCR was the method, and the copy in TCRdb shows in-frame clones only, minus some. The sample has nearly 90,000 clones; over 75% are singletons. The input for sequencing was peripheral blood, taken on day 0 of AZD1222 vaccination. These receptors were collected from an adult in good health. Both conserved end residues are part of each CDR3. D genes are given only for firm matches. Expanded clones get a size class; other rows say once, few or many, or leave the size out.

V: TRBV5-1; size: -; D: TRBD2; J: TRBJ2-7; CDR3: CASSYTTGTSFYEQYF; DNA: TGCGCCAGCAGCTACACGACCGGGACTAGTTTTTACGAGCAGTACTTC
V: TRBV5-1; size: few; D: -; J: TRBJ1-4; CDR3: CASRVSRDKYTPNEKLFF; DNA: TGCGCCAGCAGGGTTTCCCGGGACAAATACACCCCTAATGAAAAACTGTTTTTT
V: TRBV24-1; size: -; D: TRBD2; J: TRBJ2-1; CDR3: CATSDLARTGTSGRRNEQFF; DNA: TGTGCCACCAGTGACTTGGCCCGAACAGGAACTAGCGGCCGGCGCAATGAGCAGTTCTTC
V: TRBV3-1/TRBV3-2; size: -; D: -; J: TRBJ1-1; CDR3: CASSQVGGTEAFF; DNA: TGTGCCAGCAGCCAAGTTGGGGGGACAGAAGCTTTCTTT
V: TRBV19; size: -; D: TRBD1; J: TRBJ1-5; CDR3: CASSMIQGQPSNQPQHF; DNA: TGTGCCAGTAGTATGATTCAGGGACAGCCTTCCAATCAGCCCCAGCATTTT
V: TRBV6-1; size: few; D: -; J: TRBJ2-7; CDR3: CASSEASRYGEQYF; DNA: TGTGCCAGCAGTGAAGCGAGTCGATATGGCGAGCAGTACTTC
V: TRBV29-1; size: -; D: -; J: TRBJ1-3; CDR3: CSVLFGRSGNTIYF; DNA: TGCAGCGTTCTCTTCGGGCGGTCTGGAAACACCATATATTTT
V: TRBV27; size: -; D: TRBD1; J: TRBJ2-7; CDR3: CASSHRTGGSYEQYF; DNA: TGTGCCAGCAGCCATCGGACAGGCGGTTCCTACGAGCAGTACTTC
V: TRBV15; size: -; D: TRBD1; J: TRBJ1-2; CDR3: CATSIRQGAFRGGYTF; DNA: TGTGCCACCAGCATACGACAGGGGGCTTTTAGAGGTGGCTACACCTTC
V: TRBV28; size: -; D: TRBD1; J: TRBJ2-7; CDR3: CASSSTGATTYEQYF; DNA: TGTGCCAGCAGTTCGACAGGGGCAACTACCTACGAGCAGTACTTC
V: TRBV7-2; size: -; D: -; J: TRBJ2-1; CDR3: CASSLVGVSNEQFF; DNA: TGTGCCAGCAGCTTAGTGGGGGTCTCCAATGAGCAGTTCTTC